The present T cell receptor (beta chain) was sequenced within a study of CD8 T cells in Susac syndrome. Peripheral blood CD8+ and CD4+ T cells were profiled by TCR beta sequencing. cDNA came from about 0.5 to 1 ug RNA primed by random hexamers. One entry per CDR3 protein results from TCRdb running MiXCR on the immunoSEQ multiplex PCR reads. The table has about 52,000 distinct CDR3 sequences, 93% seen once; the top ten hold around 0.55%. V was clipped by 2 bases and J by 8 bases, with 9 bases between them. This CDR3 is 12 amino acids long. Per germline, CDR1 MNHEY and CDR2 SVGEGT. The sample comprised CD8+ T cells from PBMCs. The clonotype originates from a human donor with multiple sclerosis. The V call is TRBV6-2 or TRBV6-3, the J call TRBJ1-1; no clear D gene. CDR3 region: CASSYRRAEAFF. For the CDR3, the DNA is TGTGCCAGCAGTTACCGAAGGGCCGAAGCTTTCTTT.